What follows are 25 T cell receptor beta chains derived from one specimen sequenced in a study of spatial heterogeneity in lung cancer. The time point: blood at routine non-recurrence follow-up after resection. TCRdb reprocessed the 5' RACE reads with MiXCR, giving one entry per CDR3 protein. Among under 20,000 distinct CDR3 sequences listed, approximately 11% were seen once. The source material was PBMCs, sampled at follow-up. The receptors shown here come from a female donor with early-stage non-small cell lung cancer.

This clonotype was detected only a few times. The J gene is TRBJ2-1, the V gene TRBV29-1; TRBD2 agrees at 9 bases. CDR1 SQVTM and CDR2 ANQGSEA come from the germline V gene. The CDR3 length is 15 residues. After removal of 6 bases from V and 5 bases from J, the junction contained 11 bases not matched to a gene. The CDR3, as DNA: TGCAGCGTCAAGCGGGGGGCCCTCCTCAACAATGAGCAGTTCTTC. Translated: CSVKRGALLNNEQFF.

This clonotype was observed many times. This chain joins TRBV12-3 or TRBV12-4 and TRBJ1-5; 10 nucleotides match TRBD1. V lost 7 bases, J lost 3 bases, and 9 bases stayed unmatched. This CDR3 is built from 16 residues. This CDR3 is CASTERQGAHNQPQHF. CDR3 in DNA: TGTGCCAGCACCGAGAGACAGGGGGCCCACAATCAGCCCCAGCATTTT.

In this sample, this clonotype turned up many times. The chain recombines TRBV12-3 or TRBV12-4 with TRBJ2-1; no clear D gene. This CDR3 contains 18 residues. Trimming stripped 2 bases from V and 0 bases from J, with 17 bases between. CDR3: CASSLFVSGLSSYNEQFF. The CDR3 bases are TGTGCCAGCAGTTTATTCGTCAGTGGTTTGAGCTCCTACAATGAGCAGTTCTTC.

Ten or more counts support this clonotype. V gene TRBV6-1 combines with J gene TRBJ2-7; D ambiguous. This CDR3 is built from 13 residues. Germline assignment: CDR1 MNHNS and CDR2 SASEGT. The ends were cut back, 10 bases at V and 1 base at J, with 14 bases in the middle. Here the CDR3 reads CATHPSLSYEQYF. The CDR3 coding sequence is TGTGCCACCCACCCATCCTTGTCCTACGAGCAGTACTTC.

The sample holds many counts of this clonotype. The V gene is TRBV5-1, the J gene TRBJ2-7; D perhaps matches TRBD1 (5 bases). The CDR3 is 14 residues long. V lost 0 bases, J lost 2 bases, and 9 bases lay in between. Germline CDR1 and CDR2: SGHRS and YFSETQ. The CDR3 loop reads CASSLDPGPYEQYF. The CDR3 DNA follows: TGCGCCAGCAGCTTGGATCCAGGGCCCTACGAGCAGTACTTC.

This chain joins TRBV4-3 and TRBJ2-1; D may be TRBD1 (6 bases). The CDR3 spans 16 residues. V was trimmed by 0 bases and J by 2 bases, leaving 11 bases between them. Germline V gene lookup returns CDR1 LGHNA and CDR2 YSLEER. Written as DNA, the CDR3 is TGCGCCAGCAGCCAAGATCACAACAGGGCCTACAATGAGCAGTTCTTC. Its translation is CASSQDHNRAYNEQFF.

The chain's CDR3 is CASSLAPGQNYGYTF. Written as DNA, the CDR3 is TGTGCCAGCAGCTTAGCCCCGGGACAGAACTATGGCTACACCTTC. The chain links TRBV13 to TRBJ1-2, with TRBD1 matching 7 bases. Germline V gives CDR1 PRHDT, CDR2 FYEKMQ (reference sequence). After removal of 1 base from V and 2 bases from J, the junction contained 4 bases not matched to a gene. The CDR3 has 15 residues.

Ten or more counts support this clonotype. The gene calls are TRBV29-1 and TRBJ1-1; possibly TRBD1 for D (6 bases). The CDR3 extends over 13 amino acids. Trimming stripped 6 bases from V and 2 bases from J, with 13 bases between. Germline V gives CDR1 SQVTM, CDR2 ANQGSEA. The CDR3 DNA reads as TGCAGCGTGGAGGCGGACAGTAACACTGAAGCTTTCTTT. Translation: CSVEADSNTEAFF. Full variable domain (outside the CDR3, taken from reference TRBV29-1 and TRBJ1-1): SAVISQKPSRDICQRGTSLTIQCQVDSQVTMMFWYRQQPGQSLTLIATANQGSEATYESGFVIDKFPISRPNLTFSTLTVSNMSPEDSSIYLCSVEADSNTEAFFGQGTRLTVV.

This clonotype has more than one count but fewer than ten. The rearrangement joins TRBV12-3 or TRBV12-4 to TRBJ2-5; perhaps TRBD1 as D (6 bases). Trimming shortened V by 5 bases and J by 7 bases, and 11 bases separated the two germline ends. The CDR3 spans 12 residues. The CDR3 loop reads CASSMLTGTQYF. CDR3 DNA: TGTGCCAGCAGTATGTTGACAGGGACCCAGTACTTC.

Note on this clonotype: At one end, the junction sequence differs from germline, possibly due to a read error. This chain connects TRBV12-3 or TRBV12-4 to TRBJ1-6, with D unclear. The CDR3 consists of 14 residues. CDR3: CASSFNRYNSPHHF. CDR3 DNA sequence: TGTGCCAGCAGTTTTAACAGATATAATTCACCCCACCACTTT.

This clonotype was detected ten times or more. The chain is built from TRBV28 and TRBJ2-3; TRBD2 agrees at 12 bases. The CDR3 has 15 residues. CDR1 is MDHEN, CDR2 SYDVKM, per germline. After removal of 7 bases from V and 3 bases from J, the junction contained 5 bases not matched to a gene. The CDR3 reads CASTPTSGRTDTQYF. In DNA form, the CDR3 reads TGTGCCAGCACCCCGACTAGCGGGAGAACAGATACGCAGTATTTT.

This clonotype occurred many times. The rearrangement joins TRBV5-1 to TRBJ1-1; D remains unclear. The CDR3 extends over 13 amino acids. Germline CDR1 reads SGHRS; CDR2 reads YFSETQ. The ends were cut back, 4 bases at V and 1 base at J, with 8 bases in the middle. The CDR3 nucleotides read TGCGCCAGCAGCATGGACCAGAACACTGAAGCTTTCTTT. Its translation is CASSMDQNTEAFF. Full variable domain (remainder filled in from reference TRBV5-1 and TRBJ1-1): KAGVTQTPRYLIKTRGQQVTLSCSPISGHRSVSWYQQTPGQGLQFLFEYFSETQRNKGNFPGRFSGRQFSNSRSEMNVSTLELGDSALYLCASSMDQNTEAFFGQGTRLTVV.

This chain connects TRBV20-1 to TRBJ2-1, with 10 bases fitting TRBD2. CDR1 and CDR2 from the germline V gene are DFQATT and SNEGSKA (reference sequence). Trimming cost V 0 bases and J 4 bases; bases outside gene matches: 0. The CDR3 extends over 14 amino acids. The CDR3 spells CSARDSGGYNEQFF. The CDR3 nucleotides are TGCAGTGCTAGAGATAGCGGGGGGTACAATGAGCAGTTCTTC.

This clonotype has ten or more counts. The chain carries TRBV9 and TRBJ2-1; D possibly corresponds to TRBD1 (6 bases). This CDR3 comprises 15 residues. Looked up from germline, CDR1 is SGDLS and CDR2 is YYNGEE. Trimming took 0 bases from V and 4 from J, leaving 11 bases between them. CDR3 sequence: CASSVGTASYNEQFF. CDR3 sequence (DNA): TGTGCCAGCAGCGTAGGGACAGCGTCTTACAATGAGCAGTTCTTC.

This clonotype came up many times. The chain employs TRBV7-9 and TRBJ2-2; the match to TRBD2 covers 8 bases. V shed 1 base and J 6 bases; nucleotides not matched to a gene: 4. From germline, CDR1 is SEHNR and CDR2 FQNEAQ (reference sequence). The CDR3 is 15 residues long. Written as DNA, the CDR3 is TGTGCCAGCAGCTTAGGGTCGACTAGCGCCGGGGAGCTGTTTTTT. It codes for CASSLGSTSAGELFF.

This clonotype was recorded at least ten times. The V and J genes are TRBV7-2 and TRBJ2-7, with D perhaps given as TRBD1 or TRBD2 (5 bases each). Trimming took 4 bases from V and 1 from J, leaving 11 bases between them. CDR3 length: 14 amino acids. The germline V gene encodes CDR1 SGHTA and CDR2 FQGNSA. The CDR3 is CASSSYEGSYEQYF. As DNA, the CDR3 is TGTGCCAGCAGCTCCTATGAGGGGTCCTACGAGCAGTACTTC.

This clonotype is a singleton in its sample. The chain recombines TRBV28 with TRBJ2-7; tentatively, D is TRBD2 (5 bases). Trimming pared 6 bases from V and 2 bases from J, leaving 14 bases between. In germline, CDR1 is MDHEN, CDR2 SYDVKM. CDR3 length equals 14 residues. The CDR3 loop reads CASSRRSGAYEQYF. DNA of the CDR3: TGTGCCAGCAGCCGGAGGAGTGGCGCCTACGAGCAGTACTTC.

With regard to this clonotype: A read error is possible here, since a much larger clone lies one base away. V usage is TRBV18 and J usage is TRBJ1-2, with TRBD1 matching over 8 bases. Germline V gene sequence: CDR1 KGHSH, CDR2 LQKENI. J gave up 4 bases and V 1 base, and 5 bases lay outside the gene matches. The CDR3 runs to 15 residues. The CDR3 DNA reads TGTGCCAGCTCACCACTGACAGGGGACGGCTATGGCTACACCTTC. The encoded protein is CASSPLTGDGYGYTF.

This clonotype was counted at least ten times. J is TRBJ2-1 and V is TRBV5-4; TRBD2 is a possible D gene (6 bases). Per germline, CDR1 SGHNT and CDR2 YYREEE (reference sequence). V was cut by 0 bases and J by 5 bases, with 12 bases left in between. The CDR3 runs to 15 residues. The chain's CDR3 is CASSLGPGSNNEQFF. DNA of the CDR3: TGTGCCAGCAGCTTGGGACCCGGGAGTAACAATGAGCAGTTCTTC.

The table lists this clonotype with many counts. The rearrangement joins TRBV6-5 to TRBJ2-3; 7 positions match TRBD1. The J segment lost 3 bases and the V segment lost 8 bases, leaving 11 bases of the junction unmatched. Germline CDR1 is MNHEY and CDR2 is SVGAGI. CDR3 length: 15 residues. CDR3 in DNA: TGTGCCAGCGCGACAAGGGGGCTTGGGACAGATACGCAGTATTTT. Its translation is CASATRGLGTDTQYF.

The chain joins TRBV18 to TRBJ2-4, with 7 bases fitting TRBD1. Germline CDR1 reads KGHSH; CDR2 reads LQKENI. V was pared by 3 bases and J by 2 bases, with 1 base of the junction left unmatched. This CDR3 is built from 14 residues. The CDR3 DNA reads as TGTGCCAGCTCACCGACAGGGACCAAAAACATTCAGTACTTC. It encodes CASSPTGTKNIQYF.

The rearrangement joins TRBV28 to TRBJ2-7, with 7 bases aligning to TRBD2. V lost 7 bases and J lost 1; bases outside the gene matches: 7. CDR3 length equals 14 residues. Germline V lookup: CDR1 MDHEN, CDR2 SYDVKM. CDR3 bases: TGTGCCAGCACAGCGGGGACGCCTTCCTACGAGCAGTACTTC. It is translated as CASTAGTPSYEQYF.

This clonotype was seen at least ten times. The rearrangement joins TRBV7-8 to TRBJ1-6; no clear D. V lost 8 bases to trimming and J lost 16 bases, with 18 bases between them. Germline CDR1 SGHVS, CDR2 FQNEAQ. CDR3 size: 12 residues. The CDR3 reads CASSSGAGSLHF. The DNA of the CDR3 is TGTGCCAGCTCCTCCGGAGCGGGATCGCTCCACTTT.

At least ten counts were recorded for this clonotype. The chain employs TRBV5-1 and TRBJ2-7; no definite D call. The CDR3 spans 14 residues. Trimming pared 4 bases from V and 3 bases from J, leaving 14 bases between. In germline, CDR1 is SGHRS, CDR2 YFSETQ. CDR3 loop: CASSPEVASYEQYF. CDR3 sequence (DNA): TGCGCCAGCAGCCCCGAGGTAGCCAGCTACGAGCAGTACTTC.

This clonotype was counted only a few times. The V and J genes are TRBV9 and TRBJ1-3; D uncertain. The CDR3 covers 17 residues. Trimming took off 3 bases at V and 0 bases at J, with 16 bases between the two ends. CDR1 is SGDLS, CDR2 YYNGEE, per germline. The CDR3 nucleotides are TGTGCCAGCAGCGCCAGTGGGTCCCTCAGCTCTGGAAACACCATATATTTT. Its protein product is CASSASGSLSSGNTIYF.